These 24 T cell receptor beta chains came from one sample sequenced in a study of blood T cells in healthy people across ages. Together with a sample-barcoded 5' primer, a J-beta primer mix was included in a second PCR lasting about 7 to 11 cycles. TCRdb re-analysed the 5' RACE reads in MiXCR, keeping a single row per CDR3 protein. Of 750,000 to 1,000,000 distinct CDR3 sequences listed, 29% were seen once; the top ten hold 10% to 13%. The data were also submitted as part of a second study, on T cells of mothers and their children.

What was sequenced was blood. These receptors originate from a woman in her forties in good health.

This clonotype was detected a few times. V gene TRBV24-1 combines with J gene TRBJ1-5; no reliable D call. The CDR3 runs 12 residues. Germline-derived CDR1 and CDR2 are KGHDR and SFDVKD. The germline V and J ends were trimmed by 9 bases and 7 bases, with 12 bases remaining between them. This chain's CDR3 is CATERVGQPQHF. In nucleotides, the CDR3 is TGTGCCACCGAGAGGGTCGGCCAGCCCCAGCATTTT.

This clonotype was seen only once. A read error is possible here, since a much larger clone lies one base away. DNA for the CDR3: TGTGCCAGCAGCCGGACTGCGGACTCTGGGGCCAACGTCCCGACTTTC. It is translated as CASSRTADSGANVPTF. The rearrangement uses TRBV11-2 and TRBJ2-6; D tentatively fits TRBD1 or TRBD2 (5 bases each). There are 16 residues in the CDR3. The V gene's germline CDR1 is SGHAT and CDR2 FQNNGV.

The chain recombines TRBV25-1 with TRBJ1-2; D remains ambiguous. In germline, CDR1 is MGHDK, CDR2 SYGVNS. There are 12 residues in the CDR3. Trimming took off 6 bases at V and 5 bases at J, with 10 bases between the two ends. CDR3 residues: CASRRIFYGYTF. CDR3 DNA sequence: TGTGCCAGCAGGAGGATCTTTTATGGCTACACCTTC.

This clonotype was counted once. V usage is TRBV5-6 and J usage is TRBJ2-3; D is possibly TRBD1 or TRBD2 (6 bases each). The germline gives CDR1 SGHDT, CDR2 YYEEEE. The CDR3 sequence is 15 residues long. V lost 0 bases to trimming and J lost 6 bases, with 14 bases between them. The CDR3 DNA reads as TGTGCCAGCAGCTTGGGCCTAGGGGGGCGCGATACGCAGTATTTT. As protein: CASSLGLGGRDTQYF.

To note about this clonotype: The conserved phenylalanine or tryptophan is not found at the CDR3 terminus, so this likely reflects a read error. The chain uses TRBV7-9 and TRBJ1-1; 12 bases map to TRBD1. This CDR3 region has 17 residues. Per germline, CDR1 SEHNR and CDR2 FQNEAQ (reference sequence). V dropped 9 bases and J dropped 5; count of bases not matched to a gene: 16. DNA of the CDR3: TGTGCCAGTAGCCCGCGGGACAGGGGGCGAGTTAAGACTGAAGCTTTCTGT. As protein: CASSPRDRGRVKTEAFC.

This clonotype was seen at least ten times. The V call is TRBV10-3, the J call TRBJ2-7; 8 nucleotides line up with TRBD2. Unmatched junction bases numbered 5, after V lost 4 bases and J lost 3 bases. Germline V CDR1 and CDR2: ENHRY, SYGVKD. The CDR3 extends over 14 amino acids. The DNA for the CDR3 is TGTGCCATCAGTGTTGGGACTAGTATCTACGAGCAGTACTTC. Translated: CAISVGTSIYEQYF.

This chain connects TRBV29-1 to TRBJ1-5; a possible D gene is TRBD1 (5 bases). V dropped 6 bases and J dropped 3 bases, with 9 bases sitting between them. Germline V gives CDR1 SQVTM, CDR2 ANQGSEA. The CDR3 extends over 12 amino acids. The CDR3: CSVGGFNQPQHF. The CDR3 DNA sequence: TGCAGCGTGGGGGGGTTCAATCAGCCCCAGCATTTT.

The chain is built from TRBV5-1 and TRBJ1-4; D ambiguous. The CDR3 contains 13 residues. CDR1 is SGHRS and CDR2 is YFSETQ in the germline V gene. The germline V and J ends were trimmed by 0 bases and 8 bases, with 8 bases remaining between them. The CDR3 sequence is CASSLEPGEKLFF. The CDR3 bases are TGCGCCAGCAGCTTGGAACCGGGGGAAAAACTGTTTTTT.

This chain connects TRBV14 to TRBJ2-5; D is perhaps TRBD2 (6 bases). V was clipped by 0 bases and J by 2 bases, with 10 bases between them. This CDR3 is 15 amino acids long. The germline V gene has CDR1 SGHDN and CDR2 FVKESK. The CDR3 nucleotides read TGTGCCAGCAGCCAAGAGGAGGGATGGCAAGAGACCCAGTACTTC. Translated, it gives CASSQEEGWQETQYF.

This clonotype was seen only a few times. This may be a read error: a much more frequent sequence differs by one nucleotide. The chain recombines TRBV5-1 with TRBJ2-1, with unresolved D. TRBJ2-7 explains the end of the DNA better; the J call may be wrong. CDR3 length equals 14 residues. From germline, CDR1 is SGHRS and CDR2 YFSETQ. CDR3 sequence: CASTPGNAYNEQYF. CDR3 sequence (DNA): TGCGCCAGCACCCCAGGAAATGCCTACAATGAGCAGTACTTC.

This clonotype has ten or more counts. The CDR3 region is CSVVGGDSSTDTQYF. The CDR3 DNA reads TGCAGCGTTGTCGGGGGAGATTCTAGCACAGATACGCAGTATTTT. V usage is TRBV29-1 and J usage is TRBJ2-3; tentative D call: TRBD2 (6 bases). The germline V gene has CDR1 SQVTM and CDR2 ANQGSEA. The CDR3 covers 15 residues. The V gene lost 4 bases and the J gene lost 0 bases, with 14 bases spanning the gap.

This clonotype was seen at least ten times. The chain couples TRBV7-2 to TRBJ2-7; 9 nucleotides agree with TRBD2. The CDR3 loop spans 17 amino acids. V lost 5 bases to trimming and J lost 2 bases; unmatched junction nucleotides: 13. The germline V gene encodes CDR1 SGHTA and CDR2 FQGNSA. CDR3: CASSPSGANPSTYEQYF. The CDR3 DNA reads as TGTGCCAGCAGCCCTAGCGGGGCTAATCCCAGTACCTACGAGCAGTACTTC.

This clonotype was detected a few times. This chain links TRBV24-1 with TRBJ2-1; 7 nucleotides line up with TRBD2. The CDR3 extends over 18 amino acids. The germline V gene encodes CDR1 KGHDR and CDR2 SFDVKD. Trimming at V came to 2 bases and at J to 0 bases, leaving 9 bases not matched to a gene. CDR3 sequence: CATSDSGLTYSSYNEQFF. The CDR3 DNA follows: TGTGCCACCAGTGATTCGGGACTAACATACAGCTCCTACAATGAGCAGTTCTTC.

This clonotype was found a few times. The CDR3 DNA follows: TGTGCCAGCAGGGACGGGCTTACAGGTACCTACGAGCAGTACTTC. Its protein product is CASRDGLTGTYEQYF. This chain links TRBV6-6 with TRBJ2-7, with a possible D match to TRBD1 (5 bases). CDR1 and CDR2 (germline): MNHNY, SVGAGI (reference sequence). CDR3 length: 15 residues. The V end lost 6 bases, the J end lost 2 bases, and 17 bases lay between the germline ends.

This clonotype was picked up many times. A much larger clone differs by one base, so this may be a read error. The chain's CDR3 is CSVEVGTDEQYF. The CDR3 DNA reads TGCAGCGTTGAAGTTGGGACCGACGAGCAGTACTTC. The J gene is TRBJ2-7, the V gene TRBV29-1; D possibly matches TRBD1 or TRBD2 (5 bases each). The CDR3 is made up of 12 amino acids. Germline CDR1 and CDR2: SQVTM and ANQGSEA. V shed 1 base and J shed 5 bases, with 9 bases lying between them.

J is TRBJ2-1 and V is TRBV20-1; 9 positions match TRBD2. The V and J ends lost 0 bases and 3 bases, in that order; junction bases with no gene match: 3. Per the germline V gene, CDR1 is DFQATT and CDR2 is SNEGSKA (reference sequence). The length of the CDR3 is 15 residues. The CDR3 sequence: CSARDRLAVYNEQFF. The CDR3 DNA is TGCAGTGCTAGAGATCGACTAGCGGTCTACAATGAGCAGTTCTTC.

The V gene is TRBV21-1, the J gene TRBJ2-1. TRBV21-1 is termed a pseudogene. The CDR3 is made up of 12 amino acids. Here the CDR3 DNA reads TGTGCCAGCAGCAAAATCCGGAATGAGCAGTTCTTC. Translation: CASSKIRNEQFF.

As concerns this clonotype: This may be a read error: a much more frequent sequence differs by one nucleotide. V gene TRBV7-2 combines with J gene TRBJ2-1; D uncertain. Germline CDR1 is SGHTA and CDR2 is FQGNSA. The V and J ends lost 0 bases and 8 bases respectively, with 14 bases between them. The CDR3 has 15 residues. In DNA form, the CDR3 reads TGTGCCAGCAGCTTAGCGCCAGTTCCCTGGGATGAGCAGTTCTTC. This translates into CASSLAPVPWDEQFF.

This clonotype was observed at least ten times. This rearrangement joins TRBV12-3 or TRBV12-4 to TRBJ1-2; D is unclear. CDR3 size: 12 residues. The V and J ends lost 1 base and 5 bases respectively, with 5 bases between them. CDR3 DNA sequence: TGTGCCAGCAGTTTAGAGGCGTATGGCTACACCTTC. Residues: CASSLEAYGYTF.

The rearrangement joins TRBV5-1 to TRBJ2-5, with 7 nucleotides matching TRBD2. V was clipped by 4 bases and J by 5 bases; unmatched bases: 5. CDR3 size: 13 residues. CDR1 and CDR2 (germline): SGHRS, YFSETQ. The CDR3 reads CASSDGGSETQYF. As DNA, the CDR3 is TGCGCCAGCAGCGATGGCGGGAGCGAGACCCAGTACTTC.

This chain uses TRBV27 with TRBJ2-3, with D possibly being TRBD2 (6 bases). CDR3 length equals 16 residues. The V end was cut by 5 bases, the J end by 2 bases, with 17 bases between. CDR1 and CDR2 from the germline V gene are MNHEY and SMNVEV (reference sequence). The CDR3 bases are TGTGCCAGCAGTGCCCTGAGGAGGGACCTCACAGATACGCAGTATTTT. This sequence encodes CASSALRRDLTDTQYF.

The rearrangement joins TRBV7-2 to TRBJ2-3, with 8 bases lining up with TRBD1. The CDR3 runs 17 residues. Trimming took 3 bases from V and 0 from J; bases not matched to a gene: 8. Germline-derived CDR1 and CDR2 are SGHTA and FQGNSA. The DNA of the CDR3 is TGTGCCAGCAGCTTGCAGGGGGCCGGTTCTAGCACAGATACGCAGTATTTT. Translating it yields CASSLQGAGSSTDTQYF.

The chain links TRBV6-5 to TRBJ1-1, with 8 bases fitting TRBD1. The CDR3 totals 15 residues. V was clipped by 6 bases and J by 4 bases; unmatched bases: 10. CDR1 is MNHEY, CDR2 SVGAGI, per germline. The CDR3 bases are TGTGCCAGCAGGATAGAGCCCGGGACAGGCACTGAAGCTTTCTTT. Translated, it gives CASRIEPGTGTEAFF.

This clonotype was detected a few times. The V call is TRBV7-2, the J call TRBJ2-1; D perhaps matches TRBD2 (5 bases). V was pared by 5 bases and J by 5 bases, with 13 bases between. The CDR3 totals 14 residues. Germline CDR1 and CDR2: SGHTA and FQGNSA. As DNA, the CDR3 is TGTGCCAGCAGCCGACGGACGGGGAACAATGAGCAGTTCTTC. This codes for CASSRRTGNNEQFF.